Following are 5 T cell receptor beta chains from one sample sequenced in a study of identical twins. TCRdb analysed the 5' RACE reads with MiXCR anew, one entry per CDR3 protein. The profile shows around 490,000 distinct CDR3 sequences, 14% of them singletons. These records were also assigned to another study, of yellow fever vaccine responses in identical twins.

The sample comprised CD4+ T cells sorted from blood. Receptors originate from a woman between 18 and 30 years old in good health.

This clonotype has at least ten counts. This chain links TRBV10-3 with TRBJ2-5; 11 nucleotides agree with TRBD2. V lost 11 bases, J lost 2 bases, and 7 bases stayed unmatched. CDR3 size: 14 residues. Per the germline V gene, CDR1 is ENHRY and CDR2 is SYGVKD. CDR3 amino acids: CAVGVAGGQETQYF. As DNA, the CDR3 is TGTGCCGTCGGGGTAGCGGGAGGGCAAGAGACCCAGTACTTC.

The V gene is TRBV11-2, the J gene TRBJ2-1; 9 bases agree with TRBD1. The V and J ends lost 0 bases and 3 bases, in that order; junction bases with no gene match: 6. The CDR3 spans 17 residues. Germline V gene sequence: CDR1 SGHAT, CDR2 FQNNGV. CDR3: CASSLDVWDRDYNEQFF. CDR3 DNA sequence: TGTGCCAGCAGCTTAGATGTGTGGGACAGGGACTACAATGAGCAGTTCTTC. Full variable domain (rest looked up from reference TRBV11-2 and TRBJ2-1): EAGVAQSPRYKIIEKRQSVAFWCNPISGHATLYWYQQILGQGPKLLIQFQNNGVVDDSQLPKDRFSAERLKGVDSTLKIQPAKLEDSAVYLCASSLDVWDRDYNEQFFGPGTRLTVL.

The chain couples TRBV4-1 to TRBJ2-6, with unresolved D. V was pared by 0 bases and J by 1 base, with 10 bases between. CDR1 is MGHRA, CDR2 YSYEKL, per germline. The CDR3 length is 17 residues. CDR3 sequence (DNA): TGCGCCAGCAGCCAAGATCCTTCCGAATCTGGGGCCAACGTCCTGACTTTC. As protein: CASSQDPSESGANVLTF.

J is TRBJ1-1 and V is TRBV2, with D unclear. Per germline, CDR1 SNHLY and CDR2 FYNNEI. V gave up 9 bases and J gave up 5 bases, with 4 bases separating them. The CDR3 has 9 residues. This CDR3 reads CARGTEAFF. CDR3 DNA sequence: TGTGCCAGGGGAACTGAAGCTTTCTTT.

The genes are TRBV12-3 or TRBV12-4 and TRBJ1-1; D remains ambiguous. This CDR3 region has 11 residues. V lost 4 bases and J 6 bases, leaving 6 bases between the germline ends. Written as DNA, the CDR3 is TGTGCCAGCAGTTCCTTTGCTGAAGCTTTCTTT. Translated: CASSSFAEAFF.